These 10 T cell receptor beta chains share one sample of origin, sequenced in a study of control samples from healthy donors and cancer patients. This table comes from immunoSEQ multiplex PCR, and its TCRdb copy is limited to in-frame clones, with some not included. This sample has roughly 120,000 clones, with roughly nine tenths found just once. Material for sequencing was PBMCs. The source of these receptors is a woman aged 45-60 years with colorectal cancer.

The chain employs TRBV7-8 and TRBJ2-1; D remains unclear. Per the germline V gene, CDR1 is SGHVS and CDR2 is FQNEAQ. The CDR3 loop spans 12 amino acids. V was pared by 7 bases and J by 10 bases, with 14 bases between. The CDR3 nucleotides read TGTGCCAGCAATACAGCCTTGGAGGAGCAGTTCTTC. This gives the protein CASNTALEEQFF.

The chain recombines TRBV2 with TRBJ2-1; D not resolved. The CDR3 length is 12 residues. Germline V gene data show CDR1 as SNHLY and CDR2 as FYNNEI. V was clipped by 4 bases and J by 8 bases, with 9 bases between them. The CDR3 spells CASSGWADEQFF. DNA of the CDR3: TGTGCCAGCAGTGGCTGGGCCGATGAGCAGTTCTTC.

CDR3 sequence reads: CASSLAPATGELFF. In DNA, the CDR3 is TGTGCCAGCAGTTTGGCGCCAGCCACCGGGGAGCTGTTTTTT. V gene TRBV28 combines with J gene TRBJ2-2; D gene ambiguous. CDR3 size: 14 residues. Germline V gives CDR1 MDHEN, CDR2 SYDVKM. The V end lost 3 bases, the J end lost 4 bases, and 9 bases lay between the germline ends.

This rearrangement joins TRBV28 to TRBJ2-5; 7 bases agree with TRBD1. This CDR3 has 17 amino acids. CDR1 and CDR2 from the germline V gene are MDHEN and SYDVKM. The junction had 18 bases not matched to a gene; V was cut back by 7 bases and J by 4 bases. For the CDR3, the DNA is TGTGCCAGCAACTGGGGGATAGAGGGGGCGCGCGGAGAGACCCAGTACTTC. This sequence encodes CASNWGIEGARGETQYF.

The chain combines TRBV9 with TRBJ1-5; D is uncertain. The germline gives CDR1 SGDLS, CDR2 YYNGEE. V lost 0 bases, J lost 11 bases, and 18 bases lay in between. The CDR3 loop spans 15 amino acids. CDR3 amino acids: CASSVAPVRLPTQHF. The DNA of the CDR3 is TGTGCCAGCAGCGTAGCCCCCGTTCGGCTCCCGACCCAGCATTTT.

In the case of this clone: Additional DNA sequences in this sample encode the identical CDR3. This rearrangement joins TRBV28 to TRBJ1-6; possible D gene TRBD1, 5 bases. V was cut by 11 bases and J by 9 bases, with 14 bases left in between. Germline CDR1 is MDHEN and CDR2 is SYDVKM. This CDR3 has 12 residues. The CDR3 loop reads CACWGSSSPLHF. The CDR3 nucleotides read TGTGCCTGCTGGGGCAGTTCTTCACCCCTCCACTTT.

This chain connects TRBV7-2 to TRBJ1-3; 9 positions agree with TRBD1. V lost 5 bases and J lost 2; bases outside the gene matches: 4. CDR3 length equals 15 residues. CDR1 SGHTA and CDR2 FQGNSA come from the germline V gene. The CDR3, as DNA: TGTGCCAGCAGCCTGGGACAGGGTGCTGGAAACACCATATATTTT. Translation gives CASSLGQGAGNTIYF.

This clone came up once. The chain couples TRBV28 to TRBJ1-4; 8 bases are shared with TRBD1. The junction had 4 bases not matched to a gene; V was cut back by 8 bases and J by 5 bases. Per the germline V gene, CDR1 is MDHEN and CDR2 is SYDVKM. This CDR3 is built from 13 residues. The CDR3 spells CASRTGSNEKLFF. CDR3 nucleotides: TGTGCCAGCCGGACAGGGTCAAATGAAAAACTGTTTTTT.

The chain has TRBV7-9 and TRBJ1-1, with D possibly matching TRBD1 (5 bases). This CDR3 is built from 13 residues. Trimming took off 2 bases at V and 4 bases at J, with 8 bases between the two ends. Per germline, CDR1 SEHNR and CDR2 FQNEAQ (reference sequence). CDR3 nucleotides: TGTGCCAGCAGCTTAATTGGGGCCACTGAAGCTTTCTTT. As protein: CASSLIGATEAFF.

The chain links TRBV11-1 to TRBJ2-1; weak D call: TRBD2 (5 bases). The CDR3 spans 13 residues. Germline CDR1 reads SGHAT; CDR2 reads FQDESV (reference sequence). V was cut by 5 bases and J by 9 bases, with 14 bases left in between. This chain's CDR3 is CASSVARRVEQFF. CDR3 DNA sequence: TGTGCCAGCAGCGTGGCCAGGCGGGTTGAGCAGTTCTTC.